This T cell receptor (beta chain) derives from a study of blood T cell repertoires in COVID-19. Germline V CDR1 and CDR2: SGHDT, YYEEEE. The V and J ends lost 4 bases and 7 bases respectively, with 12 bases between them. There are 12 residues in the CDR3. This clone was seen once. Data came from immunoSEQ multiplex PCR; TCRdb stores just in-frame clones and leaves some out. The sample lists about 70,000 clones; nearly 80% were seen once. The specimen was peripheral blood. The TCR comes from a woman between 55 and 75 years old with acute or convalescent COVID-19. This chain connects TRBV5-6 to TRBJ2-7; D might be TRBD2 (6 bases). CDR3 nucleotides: TGTGCCAGCAGCATCAGGGCGGGGGAGCAGTACTTC. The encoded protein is CASSIRAGEQYF.